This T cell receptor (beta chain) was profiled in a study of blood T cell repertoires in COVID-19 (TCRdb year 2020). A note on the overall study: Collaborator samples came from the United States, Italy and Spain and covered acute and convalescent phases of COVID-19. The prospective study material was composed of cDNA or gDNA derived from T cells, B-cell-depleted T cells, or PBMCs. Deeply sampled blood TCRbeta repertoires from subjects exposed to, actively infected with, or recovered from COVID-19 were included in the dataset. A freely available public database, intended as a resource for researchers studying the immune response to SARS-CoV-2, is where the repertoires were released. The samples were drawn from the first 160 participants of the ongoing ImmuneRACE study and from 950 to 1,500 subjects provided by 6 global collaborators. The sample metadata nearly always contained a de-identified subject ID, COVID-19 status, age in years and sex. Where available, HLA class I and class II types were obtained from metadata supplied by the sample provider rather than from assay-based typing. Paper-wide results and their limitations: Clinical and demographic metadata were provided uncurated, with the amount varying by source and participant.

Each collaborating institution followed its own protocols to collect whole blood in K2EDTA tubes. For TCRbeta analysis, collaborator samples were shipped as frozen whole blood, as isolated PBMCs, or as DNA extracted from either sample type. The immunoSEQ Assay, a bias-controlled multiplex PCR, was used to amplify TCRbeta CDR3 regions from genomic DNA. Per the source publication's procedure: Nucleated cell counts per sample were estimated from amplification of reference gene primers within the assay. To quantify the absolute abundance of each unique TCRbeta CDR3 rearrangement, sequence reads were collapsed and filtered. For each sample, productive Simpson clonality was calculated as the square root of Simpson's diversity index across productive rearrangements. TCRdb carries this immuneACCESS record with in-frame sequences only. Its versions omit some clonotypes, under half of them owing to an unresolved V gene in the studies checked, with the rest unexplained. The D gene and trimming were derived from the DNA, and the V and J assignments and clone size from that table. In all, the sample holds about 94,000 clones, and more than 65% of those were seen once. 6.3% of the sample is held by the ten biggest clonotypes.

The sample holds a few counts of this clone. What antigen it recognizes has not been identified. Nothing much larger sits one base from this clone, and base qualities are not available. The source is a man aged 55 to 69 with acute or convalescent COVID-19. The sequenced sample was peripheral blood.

The CDR3 protein: CASSQEAISDEQFF. The nucleotides read TGTGCCAGCAGCCAGGAGGCCATCTCTGATGAGCAGTTCTTC. The sequence links TRBV3-1 (or the pseudogene TRBV3-2) to TRBJ2-1; the D segment could be TRBD2, given 5 matching bases. V is shortened by 3 bases, J by 8 bases, and the region joining them spans 14 bases. From the germline V gene (reference sequence), CDR1 is LGHDT and CDR2 is YNNKEL. The CDR3 numbers 14 residues from cysteine through phenylalanine. CDR3 DNA only is kept here, 42 bases in frame from base 1.